This T cell receptor (beta chain) was identified during a study of blood T cell repertoires in COVID-19. Germline loops: CDR1 SGHAT, CDR2 FQNNGV. The CDR3 is 17 amino acids. Trimming pared 2 bases from V and 0 bases from J, leaving 14 bases between. Libraries were prepared by immunoSEQ multiplex PCR; TCRdb keeps only in-frame clonotypes and omits some of them. The repertoire holds fewer than 450,000 clones, with about 90% as singletons. This clonotype originated in a woman aged 18-35 years who had recovered from COVID-19. The chain couples TRBV11-2 to TRBJ1-3, with TRBD1 as a possible D gene (6 bases). Sequenced material: peripheral blood. The DNA for the CDR3 is TGTGCCAGCAGCTTATTACCGGGACACTTCTCTGGAAACACCATATATTTT. Translating gives CASSLLPGHFSGNTIYF. The full variable domain, completed using reference TRBV11-2 and TRBJ1-3, is EAGVAQSPRYKIIEKRQSVAFWCNPISGHATLYWYQQILGQGPKLLIQFQNNGVVDDSQLPKDRFSAERLKGVDSTLKIQPAKLEDSAVYLCASSLLPGHFSGNTIYFGEGSWLTVV.